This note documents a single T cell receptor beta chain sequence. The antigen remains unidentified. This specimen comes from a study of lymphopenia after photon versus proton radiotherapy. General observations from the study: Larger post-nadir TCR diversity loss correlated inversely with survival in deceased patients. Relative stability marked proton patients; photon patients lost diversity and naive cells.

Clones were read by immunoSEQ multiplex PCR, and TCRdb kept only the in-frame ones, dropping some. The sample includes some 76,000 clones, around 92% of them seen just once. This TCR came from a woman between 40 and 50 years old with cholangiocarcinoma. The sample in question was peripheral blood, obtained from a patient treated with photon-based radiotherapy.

In nucleotides, the CDR3 is TGCAGCGTCGATCTCCAGGGGTCCTACGAGCAGTACTTC. Translating gives CSVDLQGSYEQYF. The chain uses TRBV29-1 and TRBJ2-7, with D maybe TRBD1 (6 bases). This CDR3 is 13 amino acids long. Germline V lookup: CDR1 SQVTM, CDR2 ANQGSEA. V was shortened by 6 bases and J by 1 base, with 13 bases between the two germline ends.